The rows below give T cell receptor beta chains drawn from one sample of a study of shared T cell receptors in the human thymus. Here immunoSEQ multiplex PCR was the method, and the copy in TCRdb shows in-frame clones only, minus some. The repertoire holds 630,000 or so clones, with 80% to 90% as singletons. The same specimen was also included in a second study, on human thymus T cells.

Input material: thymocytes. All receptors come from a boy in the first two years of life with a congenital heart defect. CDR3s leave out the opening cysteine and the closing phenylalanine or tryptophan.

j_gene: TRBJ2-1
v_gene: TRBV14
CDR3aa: ASSQGLSLGEGEQF

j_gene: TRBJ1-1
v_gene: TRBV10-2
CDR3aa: ASKVDRGGTEAF

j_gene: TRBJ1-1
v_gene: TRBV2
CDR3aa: ASSEKKGTGDMNTEAF

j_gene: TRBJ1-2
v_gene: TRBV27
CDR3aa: ASRKSRDYNYGYT

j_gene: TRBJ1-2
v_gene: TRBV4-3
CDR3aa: ASSYRVLMDGYT

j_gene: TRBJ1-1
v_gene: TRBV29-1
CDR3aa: SVEAHRTNATEAF

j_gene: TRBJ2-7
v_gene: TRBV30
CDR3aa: AWRYYPGQGLEEQY

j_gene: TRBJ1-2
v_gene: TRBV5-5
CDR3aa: ASSLEGKGYGYT

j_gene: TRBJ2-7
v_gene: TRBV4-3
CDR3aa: ASSQEGRGVPYEQY

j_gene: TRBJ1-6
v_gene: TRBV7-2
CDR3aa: ASSLVVLNSPLH

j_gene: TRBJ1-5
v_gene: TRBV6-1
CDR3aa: ASSEKVYFSNQPQH

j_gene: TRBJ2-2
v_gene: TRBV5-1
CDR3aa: ASSALADRKELF

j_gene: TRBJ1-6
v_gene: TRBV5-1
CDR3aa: ASSLGGTSSYNSPLH

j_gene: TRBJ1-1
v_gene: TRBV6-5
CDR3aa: ASSYSILRKNTEAF

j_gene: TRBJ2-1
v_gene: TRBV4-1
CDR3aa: ASSQAGREQF

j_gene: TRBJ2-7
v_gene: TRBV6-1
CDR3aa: ASSEAFPSGRMPYEQY

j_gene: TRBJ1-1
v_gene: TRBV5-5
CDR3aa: ASSPESQGKGNTEAF

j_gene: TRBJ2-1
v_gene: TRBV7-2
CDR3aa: ASSLGTSGGALNEQF

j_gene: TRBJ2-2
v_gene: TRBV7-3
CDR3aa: ASSPKPLDRVITGELF

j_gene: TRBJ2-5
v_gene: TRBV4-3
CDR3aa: ASSRKGARGGSQETQY

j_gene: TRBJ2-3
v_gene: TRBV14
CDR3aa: ASSQLSGDTDTQY

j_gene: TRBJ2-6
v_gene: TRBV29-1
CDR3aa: SDRVAGANVLT

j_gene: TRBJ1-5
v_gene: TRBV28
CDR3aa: ASSLSNRDFNQPQH

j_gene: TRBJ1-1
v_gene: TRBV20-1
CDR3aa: SASDRGEAF

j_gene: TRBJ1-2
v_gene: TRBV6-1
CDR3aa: ASSDGGGYGYT

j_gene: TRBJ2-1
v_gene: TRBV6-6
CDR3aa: ASSKRTGPYNEQF

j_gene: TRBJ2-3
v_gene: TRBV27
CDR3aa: ASSAHGGPQGTSDTQY

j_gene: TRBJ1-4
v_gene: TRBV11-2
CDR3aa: ASSQPPQGATNEKLF

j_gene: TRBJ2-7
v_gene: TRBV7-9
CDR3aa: ASSTPWTGYEQY

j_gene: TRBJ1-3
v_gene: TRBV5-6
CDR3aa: ASIDRSSGNTIY

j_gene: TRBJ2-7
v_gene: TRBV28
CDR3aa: ASSLSIRVGGVHYEQY

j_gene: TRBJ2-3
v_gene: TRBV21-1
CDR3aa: ASSKALLGAGGDTDTQY

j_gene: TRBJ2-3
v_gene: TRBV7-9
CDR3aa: ASSSRTSGSSDTQY

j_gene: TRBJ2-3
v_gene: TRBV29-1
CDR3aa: SVEDPTSGAFTDTQY

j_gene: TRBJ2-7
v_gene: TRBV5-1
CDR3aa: ASSPKSVAGRTYEQY

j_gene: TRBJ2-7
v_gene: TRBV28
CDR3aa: ASSTDRVSLGYEQY

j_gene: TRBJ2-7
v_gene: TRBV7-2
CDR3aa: ASSLSGNYSYEQY

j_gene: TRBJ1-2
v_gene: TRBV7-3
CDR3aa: ASSLLRERYYGYT

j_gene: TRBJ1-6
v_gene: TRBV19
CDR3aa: ASTDGHRLTDSPLH

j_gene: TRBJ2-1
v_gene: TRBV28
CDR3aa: ASSLRVWGPYNEQF